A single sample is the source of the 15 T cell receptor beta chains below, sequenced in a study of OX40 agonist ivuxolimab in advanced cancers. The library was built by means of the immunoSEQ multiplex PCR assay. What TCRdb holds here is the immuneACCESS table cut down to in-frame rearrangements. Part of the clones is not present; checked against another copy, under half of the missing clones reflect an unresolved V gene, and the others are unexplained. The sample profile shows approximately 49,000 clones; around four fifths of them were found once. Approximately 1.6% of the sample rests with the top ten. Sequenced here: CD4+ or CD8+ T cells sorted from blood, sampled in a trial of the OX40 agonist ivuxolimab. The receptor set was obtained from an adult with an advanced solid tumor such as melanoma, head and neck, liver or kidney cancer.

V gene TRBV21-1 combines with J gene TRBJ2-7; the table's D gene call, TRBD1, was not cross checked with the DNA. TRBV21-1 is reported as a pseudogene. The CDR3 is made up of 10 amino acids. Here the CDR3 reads CASGRGQEWF. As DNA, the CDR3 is TGTGCCAGCGGTAGGGGGCAAGAGTGGTTC.

The CDR3 loop is CASSFNGGNIQYF. CDR3 nucleotides: TGTGCCAGCAGCTTCAACGGGGGGAACATTCAGTACTTC. The V gene is TRBV7-9, the J gene TRBJ2-4, with 7 bases aligning to TRBD2. The CDR3 has 13 residues. J gave up 7 bases and V 3 bases, and 3 bases lay outside the gene matches. Germline CDR1 SEHNR, CDR2 FQNEAQ (reference sequence). Drawing the rest from reference TRBV7-9 and TRBJ2-4, the complete variable domain is DTGVSQNPRHKITKRGQNVTFRCDPISEHNRLYWYRQTLGQGPEFLTYFQNEAQLEKSRLLSDRFSAERPKGSFSTLEIQRTEQGDSAMYLCASSFNGGNIQYFGAGTRLSVL.

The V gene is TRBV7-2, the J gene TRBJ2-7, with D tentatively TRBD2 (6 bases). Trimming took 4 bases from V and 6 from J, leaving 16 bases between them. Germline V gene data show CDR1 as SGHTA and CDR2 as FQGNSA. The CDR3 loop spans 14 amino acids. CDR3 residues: CASSSARGSGEQYF. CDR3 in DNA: TGTGCCAGCAGCTCTGCAAGGGGTAGCGGCGAGCAGTACTTC.

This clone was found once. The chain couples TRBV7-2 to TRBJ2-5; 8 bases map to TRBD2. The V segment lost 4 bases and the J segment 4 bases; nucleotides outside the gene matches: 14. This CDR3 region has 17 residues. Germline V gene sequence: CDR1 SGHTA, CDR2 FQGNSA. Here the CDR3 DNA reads TGTGCCAGCAGCTCTCCTCCCGGGACTAGAATCGGAGAGACCCAGTACTTC. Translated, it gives CASSSPPGTRIGETQYF.

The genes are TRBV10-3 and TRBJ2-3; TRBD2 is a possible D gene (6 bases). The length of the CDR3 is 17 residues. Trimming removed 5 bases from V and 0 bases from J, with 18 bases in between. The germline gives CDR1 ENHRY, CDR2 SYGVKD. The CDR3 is CAISRVTGEISTDTQYF. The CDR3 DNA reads TGTGCCATCAGTCGAGTGACGGGAGAGATTAGCACAGATACGCAGTATTTT.

CDR3: CATSRDLESSNEQYF. The CDR3 region has the DNA TGTGCCACCAGCAGAGATCTCGAGAGCAGTAACGAGCAGTACTTC. The rearrangement joins TRBV15 to TRBJ2-7; D ambiguous. The CDR3 runs 15 residues. V was cut by 0 bases and J by 5 bases, with 14 bases left in between. Germline CDR1 reads LNHNV; CDR2 reads YYDKDF (reference sequence).

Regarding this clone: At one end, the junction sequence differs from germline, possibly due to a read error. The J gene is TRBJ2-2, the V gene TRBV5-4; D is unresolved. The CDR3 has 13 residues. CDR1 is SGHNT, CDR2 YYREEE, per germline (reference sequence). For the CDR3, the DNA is TGTGCCGGCAGCTTGTTAGGAGCCGGGGAGCTGTTTTTT. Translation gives CAGSLLGAGELFF.

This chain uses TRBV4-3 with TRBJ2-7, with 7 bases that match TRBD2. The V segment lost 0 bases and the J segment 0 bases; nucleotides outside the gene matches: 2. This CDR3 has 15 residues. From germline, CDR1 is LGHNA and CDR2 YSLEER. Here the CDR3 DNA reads TGCGCCAGCAGCCAAGAGCGGGGGAGCTCCTACGAGCAGTACTTC. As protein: CASSQERGSSYEQYF.

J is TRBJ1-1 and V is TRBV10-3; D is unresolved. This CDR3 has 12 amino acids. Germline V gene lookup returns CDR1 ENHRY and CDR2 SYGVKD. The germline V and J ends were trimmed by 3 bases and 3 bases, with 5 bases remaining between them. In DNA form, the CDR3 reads TGTGCCATCAGTGATAGCTACACTGAAGCTTTCTTT. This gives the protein CAISDSYTEAFF.

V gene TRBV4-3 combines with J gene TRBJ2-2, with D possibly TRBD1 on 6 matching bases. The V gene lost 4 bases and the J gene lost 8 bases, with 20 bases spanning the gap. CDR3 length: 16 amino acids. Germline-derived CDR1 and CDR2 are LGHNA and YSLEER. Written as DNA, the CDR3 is TGCGCCAGCAGCCTGGACAGTAGCTTTTTGGTTGGGGAGCTGTTTTTT. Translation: CASSLDSSFLVGELFF.

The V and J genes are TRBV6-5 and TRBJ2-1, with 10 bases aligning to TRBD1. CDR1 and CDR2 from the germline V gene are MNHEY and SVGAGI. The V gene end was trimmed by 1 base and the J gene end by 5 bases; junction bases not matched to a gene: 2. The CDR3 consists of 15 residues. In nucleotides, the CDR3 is TGTGCCAGCAGTTACTTGGGACAGGGGAACAATGAGCAGTTCTTC. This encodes CASSYLGQGNNEQFF.

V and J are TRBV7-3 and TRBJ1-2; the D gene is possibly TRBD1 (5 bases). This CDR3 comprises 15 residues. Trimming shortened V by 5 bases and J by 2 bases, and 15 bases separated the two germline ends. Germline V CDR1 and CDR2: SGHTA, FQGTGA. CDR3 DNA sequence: TGTGCCAGCAGCCCTGGTGCAGGGAAAAACTATGGCTACACCTTC. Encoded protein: CASSPGAGKNYGYTF.

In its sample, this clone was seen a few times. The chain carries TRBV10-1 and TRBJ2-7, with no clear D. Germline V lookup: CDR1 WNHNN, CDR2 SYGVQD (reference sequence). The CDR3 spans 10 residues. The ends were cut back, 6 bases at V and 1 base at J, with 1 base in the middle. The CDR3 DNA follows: TGCGCCAGCAGGTCCTACGAGCAGTACTTC. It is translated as CASRSYEQYF.

CDR3 loop: CASTDRANEQFF. The CDR3 bases are TGTGCCAGTACGGACAGGGCCAATGAGCAGTTCTTC. The genes are TRBV19 and TRBJ2-1, with 8 bases fitting TRBD1. Trimming cost V 7 bases and J 6 bases; bases outside gene matches: 2. This CDR3 spans 12 amino acids. Germline V gene lookup returns CDR1 LNHDA and CDR2 SQIVND (reference sequence). The whole variable domain, remainder taken from reference TRBV19 and TRBJ2-1, is DGGITQSPKYLFRKEGQNVTLSCEQNLNHDAMYWYRQDPGQGLRLIYYSQIVNDFQKGDIAEGYSVSREKKESFPLTVTSAQKNPTAFYLCASTDRANEQFFGPGTRLTVL.

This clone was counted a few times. The CDR3 reads CASSVEGQWGEKLFF. The CDR3 region has the DNA TGTGCCAGCAGCGTAGAGGGCCAATGGGGGGAAAAACTGTTTTTT. The V call is TRBV9, the J call TRBJ1-4; D might be TRBD1 (5 bases). Trimming shortened V by 0 bases and J by 8 bases, and 14 bases separated the two germline ends. The germline gives CDR1 SGDLS, CDR2 YYNGEE. The CDR3 has 15 amino acids.